This T cell receptor beta chain was sequenced in a study of Ad26.COV2.S vaccination and SARS-CoV-2 variants. Study outcomes and limitations: Total T cell responses were possibly underestimated by TCR breadth and depth analyses.

Treatment meaning: over 15 received Ad26.COV2.S at low or high dose, single or two shots; five or six received placebo; per-sample allocation not given. Sampling occurred on day 63 after the first vaccine or placebo injection. Points on this clone: What it recognizes is unknown.

Some clones are missing from TCRdb's copy, which holds only in-frame ones; the method was immunoSEQ multiplex PCR. The sample lists 380,000 or so clones; 80% to 90% were seen once. The sequence was obtained from a person aged 18-60 years who received the Ad26.COV2.S COVID-19 vaccine or a placebo. The sample consisted of peripheral blood, taken in a trial of Ad26.COV2.S vaccine versus placebo.

The CDR3 region is CASSDPGLAGDNNEQFF. In DNA, the CDR3 is TGTGCCAGCAGCGACCCTGGACTAGCGGGGGATAACAATGAGCAGTTCTTC. V gene TRBV6-2 or TRBV6-3 combines with J gene TRBJ2-1, with TRBD2 matching over 13 bases. The CDR3 loop spans 17 amino acids. The V gene's germline CDR1 is MNHEY and CDR2 SVGEGT. After removal of 6 bases from V and 5 bases from J, the junction contained 10 bases not matched to a gene.